The 30 T cell receptor beta chains below were found in one sample sequenced in a study of cytomegalovirus exposure and HLA in healthy donors. PCR involved 60 Vbeta and 13 Jbeta primers. The method was immunoSEQ multiplex PCR; TCRdb's version includes in-frame clones alone and lacks a portion of them. The sample lists approximately 190,000 clones; around 75% were seen once. What was sequenced was PBMCs. The receptors shown here come from a man aged 40-49 years in good health and CMV-seropositive.

The chain employs TRBV19 and TRBJ2-7, with TRBD1 identical over 7 bases. Germline values: CDR1 LNHDA, CDR2 SQIVND (reference sequence). With V trimmed by 3 bases and J by 6 bases, 11 bases remained unmatched. The CDR3 runs 15 residues. Written as DNA, the CDR3 is TGTGCCAGTAGTATGATCACAGGGGCCTTTGTCGAGCAGTACTTC. It translates to CASSMITGAFVEQYF.

V usage is TRBV5-1 and J usage is TRBJ2-7; TRBD1 matches 9 bases. CDR1 and CDR2 (germline): SGHRS, YFSETQ. V shed 4 bases, J shed 2 bases, and the junction held 4 bases outside the gene matches. The CDR3 runs to 14 residues. CDR3 region: CASSSTGGTYEQYF. CDR3 DNA: TGCGCCAGCAGCAGTACAGGGGGCACCTACGAGCAGTACTTC.

This clone came up once. The chain joins TRBV15 to TRBJ2-3; D is unresolved. Trimming stripped 0 bases from V and 5 bases from J, with 9 bases between. In germline, CDR1 is LNHNV, CDR2 YYDKDF (reference sequence). This CDR3 contains 14 residues. The chain's CDR3 is CATSRDRVKDTQYF. The CDR3 DNA follows: TGTGCCACCAGCAGAGACCGGGTTAAAGATACGCAGTATTTT.

The V call is TRBV7-3, the J call TRBJ2-7, with D hard to call. The CDR3 runs to 13 residues. Trimming removed 2 bases from V and 5 bases from J, with 10 bases in between. Germline assignment: CDR1 SGHTA and CDR2 FQGTGA. The chain's CDR3 is CASSLYSRDEQYF. The DNA for the CDR3 is TGTGCCAGCAGCTTATACAGCCGCGACGAGCAGTACTTC.

This clone was seen only a few times. The CDR3 here is CASSPGTALSGNTIYF. The DNA of the CDR3 is TGTGCCAGCTCACCCGGGACAGCTTTAAGTGGAAACACCATATATTTT. The chain has TRBV18 and TRBJ1-3; 7 bases agree with TRBD1. Looked up from germline, CDR1 is KGHSH and CDR2 is LQKENI. J gave up 3 bases and V 3 bases, and 8 bases lay outside the gene matches. The CDR3 spans 16 residues.

The chain recombines TRBV7-2 with TRBJ2-1; D remains unclear. The CDR3 spans 12 residues. Germline V gene lookup returns CDR1 SGHTA and CDR2 FQGNSA. Trimming removed 8 bases from V and 6 bases from J, with 11 bases in between. The CDR3 nucleotides read TGTGCCAGCGCCCCGTCCGGCAATGAGCAGTTCTTC. Translated, it gives CASAPSGNEQFF.

The V call is TRBV2, the J call TRBJ2-5, with 9 bases lining up with TRBD2. V trimming: 8 bases; J trimming: 6 bases; junction bases outside the gene matches: 10. Looked up from germline, CDR1 is SNHLY and CDR2 is FYNNEI. CDR3 length equals 14 residues. The CDR3, as DNA: TGTGCCAGCCATCGTGGCGGGGGGGGACAGACCCAGTACTTC. Residues: CASHRGGGGQTQYF.

V is TRBV30 and J is TRBJ1-1; D not certain. The CDR3 length is 11 residues. Germline V gene data show CDR1 as GTSNPN and CDR2 as SVGIG (reference sequence). The V end lost 3 bases, the J end lost 7 bases, and 9 bases lay between the germline ends. The CDR3 DNA reads TGTGCCTGGAGGGAGAGAGTTGAAGCTTTCTTT. Amino acid sequence: CAWRERVEAFF.

The chain is built from TRBV5-6 and TRBJ1-5, with 7 positions matching TRBD1. The CDR3 sequence is 12 residues long. Germline CDR1 SGHDT, CDR2 YYEEEE. The J segment lost 9 bases and the V segment lost 4 bases, leaving 4 bases of the junction unmatched. The CDR3, as DNA: TGTGCCAGCAGCCCTCAGGGGGGGCCCCAGCATTTT. Translated: CASSPQGGPQHF.

The chain combines TRBV7-6 with TRBJ2-3, with a tentative D call TRBD1 (7 bases). The germline V and J ends were trimmed by 2 bases and 9 bases, with 12 bases remaining between them. The length of the CDR3 is 13 residues. From germline, CDR1 is SGHVS and CDR2 FNYEAQ. The CDR3 protein is CASSLSGGGTQYF. The CDR3 DNA reads TGTGCCAGCAGCTTAAGTGGAGGGGGCACGCAGTATTTT.

The chain joins TRBV11-2 to TRBJ2-2; 10 bases line up with TRBD1. CDR3 length: 15 amino acids. Germline assignment: CDR1 SGHAT and CDR2 FQNNGV. Unmatched junction bases numbered 3, after V lost 5 bases and J lost 3 bases. The CDR3 coding sequence is TGTGCCAGCAGCCCTGGGACAGGGGACACCGGGGAGCTGTTTTTT. Translated: CASSPGTGDTGELFF.

V gene TRBV7-2 combines with J gene TRBJ2-1, with 7 bases identical to TRBD1. Germline V gene lookup returns CDR1 SGHTA and CDR2 FQGNSA. This CDR3 region has 17 residues. The V and J ends lost 6 bases and 4 bases, in that order; junction bases with no gene match: 15. In DNA form, the CDR3 reads TGTGCCAGCAGGGCCGGTAGGGGGCCCCCACTATACAATGAGCAGTTCTTC. The encoded protein is CASRAGRGPPLYNEQFF. The full variable domain, rest sourced from reference TRBV7-2 and TRBJ2-1, is GAGVSQSPSNKVTEKGKDVELRCDPISGHTALYWYRQSLGQGLEFLIYFQGNSAPDKSGLPSDRFSAERTGGSVSTLTIQRTQQEDSAVYLCASRAGRGPPLYNEQFFGPGTRLTVL.

This chain joins TRBV9 and TRBJ2-5; tentative D call: TRBD1 (6 bases). This CDR3 spans 15 amino acids. The germline CDR1 and CDR2 sequences are SGDLS and YYNGEE. The germline V and J ends were trimmed by 0 bases and 5 bases, with 14 bases remaining between them. Here the CDR3 reads CASSVATGYIETQYF. The CDR3 DNA reads TGTGCCAGCAGCGTAGCAACAGGGTATATCGAGACCCAGTACTTC.

The V gene is TRBV19, the J gene TRBJ1-1; 12 positions match TRBD1. Germline CDR1 LNHDA, CDR2 SQIVND (reference sequence). Unmatched junction bases numbered 9, after V lost 6 bases and J lost 1 base. The CDR3 is 17 amino acids. In nucleotides, the CDR3 is TGTGCCAGTAGAAAGGCGGGGGACAGGGGGCCGAACACTGAAGCTTTCTTT. Protein: CASRKAGDRGPNTEAFF.

The chain joins TRBV4-2 to TRBJ1-6, with D unresolved. Trimming pared 0 bases from V and 0 bases from J, leaving 12 bases between. This CDR3 is built from 18 residues. The germline V gene has CDR1 LGHNA and CDR2 YNFKEQ. Written as DNA, the CDR3 is TGTGCCAGCAGCCAAGATCGTGGTAGGAGCTCCTATAATTCACCCCTCCACTTT. Its protein product is CASSQDRGRSSYNSPLHF.

The chain links TRBV30 to TRBJ1-3, with D possibly matching TRBD1 (5 bases). The CDR3 is made up of 9 amino acids. CDR1 and CDR2 from the germline V gene are GTSNPN and SVGIG (reference sequence). Trimming pared 7 bases from V and 9 bases from J, leaving 7 bases between. CDR3 protein: CASGSTIYF. The CDR3 nucleotides read TGTGCCTCAGGGTCCACCATATATTTT.

The rearrangement links TRBV27 to TRBJ1-1; maybe TRBD1 (6 bases). Germline V gives CDR1 MNHEY, CDR2 SMNVEV (reference sequence). This CDR3 region has 16 residues. V shed 5 bases and J shed 4 bases, with 20 bases lying between them. Here the CDR3 reads CASSRTQGTYVTEAFF. CDR3 nucleotide sequence: TGTGCCAGCAGTAGAACCCAGGGGACATATGTCACTGAAGCTTTCTTT.

This clone was picked up a small number of times. This chain uses TRBV5-1 with TRBJ1-1, with TRBD1 as a possible D gene (5 bases). V gave up 0 bases and J gave up 5 bases, with 20 bases separating them. Germline lookup yields CDR1 SGHRS and CDR2 YFSETQ. This CDR3 has 17 residues. Here the CDR3 reads CASSLAAGRLGRTEAFF. The CDR3, as DNA: TGCGCCAGCAGCTTGGCAGCAGGGCGCCTGGGTAGGACTGAAGCTTTCTTT.

V is TRBV6-1 and J is TRBJ1-5; 8 nucleotides match TRBD1. Germline V CDR1 and CDR2: MNHNS, SASEGT. V dropped 1 base and J dropped 0; count of bases not matched to a gene: 14. The CDR3 is 20 residues long. DNA for the CDR3: TGTGCCAGCAGTGAAGGTGGCGGGACAGGTCCCTTCCCTAGCAATCAGCCCCAGCATTTT. Its translation is CASSEGGGTGPFPSNQPQHF.

CDR3 bases: TGTGCCAGCAGCGCGGGAGCGAGCGGGACCGGGGAGCTGTTTTTT. Translation: CASSAGASGTGELFF. The V call is TRBV5-4, the J call TRBJ2-2; 7 bases are shared with TRBD2. The V and J ends lost 4 bases and 5 bases, in that order; junction bases with no gene match: 8. This CDR3 is 15 amino acids long. Germline CDR1 SGHNT, CDR2 YYREEE (reference sequence).

The chain joins TRBV11-2 to TRBJ1-2, with TRBD1 identical over 7 bases. The V gene's germline CDR1 is SGHAT and CDR2 FQNNGV. The junction had 13 bases not matched to a gene; V was cut back by 7 bases and J by 8 bases. CDR3 length: 14 residues. The CDR3 loop is CASTSGGNLYGYTF. The DNA for the CDR3 is TGTGCCAGCACCTCAGGGGGTAACTTATACGGCTACACCTTC. The whole variable domain, filled in from reference TRBV11-2 and TRBJ1-2, reads EAGVAQSPRYKIIEKRQSVAFWCNPISGHATLYWYQQILGQGPKLLIQFQNNGVVDDSQLPKDRFSAERLKGVDSTLKIQPAKLEDSAVYLCASTSGGNLYGYTFGSGTRLTVV.

V and J are TRBV11-2 and TRBJ1-5, with 8 positions matching TRBD1. V shed 3 bases and J 3 bases; nucleotides not matched to a gene: 4. The germline V gene has CDR1 SGHAT and CDR2 FQNNGV. CDR3 length: 15 amino acids. CDR3 DNA sequence: TGTGCCAGCAGCTTTGGACAGGGCCTCAATCAGCCCCAGCATTTT. It yields the protein CASSFGQGLNQPQHF. Drawing the rest from reference TRBV11-2 and TRBJ1-5, the complete variable domain is EAGVAQSPRYKIIEKRQSVAFWCNPISGHATLYWYQQILGQGPKLLIQFQNNGVVDDSQLPKDRFSAERLKGVDSTLKIQPAKLEDSAVYLCASSFGQGLNQPQHFGDGTRLSIL.

The chain uses TRBV27 and TRBJ1-2, with TRBD1 matching over 11 bases. Trimming removed 4 bases from V and 6 bases from J; junction bases left unmatched: 7. The CDR3 consists of 15 residues. The germline CDR1 and CDR2 sequences are MNHEY and SMNVEV (reference sequence). The CDR3 sequence: CASSSPGQGADGYTF. CDR3 DNA sequence: TGTGCCAGCAGTTCCCCCGGACAGGGGGCCGATGGCTACACCTTC.

A few counts support this clone. V usage is TRBV9 and J usage is TRBJ2-5, with D perhaps TRBD2 (6 bases). With the DNA end fitting TRBJ2-7 better, the J assignment may be wrong. The CDR3 consists of 15 residues. Per the germline V gene, CDR1 is SGDLS and CDR2 is YYNGEE. This CDR3 is CASSPLGGTLDEQYF. CDR3 bases: TGTGCCAGCAGTCCCCTAGGAGGGACCCTCGACGAGCAGTACTTC.

The chain is built from TRBV4-3 and TRBJ2-7; tentative D call: TRBD2 (5 bases). The CDR3 is made up of 13 amino acids. Germline V gene sequence: CDR1 LGHNA, CDR2 YSLEER. V shed 1 base and J shed 2 bases, with 6 bases lying between them. The CDR3 reads CASSQAGTYEQYF. CDR3 nucleotides: TGCGCCAGCAGCCAAGCCGGGACCTACGAGCAGTACTTC.

The rearrangement joins TRBV10-2 to TRBJ2-2; TRBD2 matches at 8 bases. The germline CDR1 and CDR2 sequences are WSHSY and SAAADI. This CDR3 has 19 amino acids. V trimming: 3 bases; J trimming: 6 bases; junction bases outside the gene matches: 18. CDR3 sequence: CASSDPGSGDKSPSGELFF. Written as DNA, the CDR3 is TGCGCCAGCAGTGACCCGGGTAGCGGGGATAAGTCGCCATCCGGGGAGCTGTTTTTT.

The chain uses TRBV7-6 and TRBJ1-4; D is undetermined. V was shortened by 3 bases and J by 10 bases, with 9 bases between the two germline ends. The CDR3 is 12 residues long. The germline V gene has CDR1 SGHVS and CDR2 FNYEAQ. The CDR3 here is CASSLEYGKLFF. The CDR3 DNA sequence: TGTGCCAGCAGCTTGGAGTATGGAAAACTGTTTTTT.

The chain employs TRBV2 and TRBJ2-5; D remains unclear. The CDR3 has 12 amino acids. V lost 6 bases and J lost 7, with 12 bases in between. Germline V CDR1 and CDR2: SNHLY, FYNNEI. For the CDR3, the DNA is TGTGCCAGCAGAACGGGTACTGGGACCCAGTACTTC. It is translated as CASRTGTGTQYF.

Comments on this clone: Compared with germline, one end of the junction differs, possibly owing to a read error. The V call is TRBV7-9, the J call TRBJ2-7, with D unresolved. The CDR3 extends over 14 amino acids. Germline CDR1 is SEHNR and CDR2 is FQNEAQ (reference sequence). This CDR3 reads CSSSLSVSSYEQYF. CDR3 sequence (DNA): TGTTCCAGCAGCTTATCGGTGAGCTCCTACGAGCAGTACTTC.

V gene TRBV7-9 combines with J gene TRBJ1-1; D is unclear. The length of the CDR3 is 14 residues. V lost 1 base and J lost 5, with 11 bases in between. Germline V lookup: CDR1 SEHNR, CDR2 FQNEAQ (reference sequence). The CDR3 coding sequence is TGTGCCAGCAGCTTAGGTATACAGATGACTGAAGCTTTCTTT. This translates into CASSLGIQMTEAFF.